Below, one T cell receptor beta chain is given with its context. Per the original methods: Estimation of nucleated cell counts was performed using reference gene primer amplification. Only in-frame clones appear in the TCRdb table, and some are missing; sequencing was by immunoSEQ multiplex PCR. V and J calls plus clone size are reproduced from that table; the DNA served to infer D and trimming. The sample has a few hundred thousand clones, approximately 87% seen once. Germline CDR1 reads SEHNR; CDR2 reads FQNEAQ (reference sequence). Trimming took off 2 bases at V and 4 bases at J, with 12 bases between the two ends. The CDR3 runs 15 residues. The data originate from a study of blood T cell repertoires in COVID-19. Study context: COVID-19 samples from acute and convalescent phases originated in the United States, Italy and Spain. Nucleic acid was either cDNA or gDNA, and it came from T cells, B-cell-depleted T cells, or PBMCs.

The chain couples TRBV7-9 to TRBJ1-3; D may be TRBD1 (6 bases). Input material: peripheral blood. This clonotype originated in a man between 60 and 75 years old who had recovered from COVID-19. The CDR3 protein is CASSLNTGSGNTIYF. Written as DNA, the CDR3 is TGTGCCAGCAGCTTAAATACAGGGTCCGGAAACACCATATATTTT.